This is a list of T cell receptor beta chains from one sample in a study of shared T cell receptors in the human thymus. TCRdb's copy holds only in-frame clones and misses some; the assay was immunoSEQ multiplex PCR. The table shows roughly 410,000 clones, with around 93% occurring only once. The sequenced sample consisted of thymocytes. The origin of the receptors is a human donor. Both conserved end residues are part of each CDR3. A D gene is named only where the DNA matches it firmly. Some rows mark clone size as missing; the rest say once, few, many or name a class of expanded clone.

v_gene	d_gene	abundance	j_gene	len	CDR3aa	CDR3nt
TRBV5-1	TRBD2	NA	TRBJ2-1	17	CASSPTRLAPRYNEQFF	TGCGCCAGCAGCCCCACCCGACTAGCCCCCCGCTACAATGAGCAGTTCTTC
TRBV7-3	TRBD2	NA	TRBJ2-3	18	CASSPLAGGRRGTDTQYF	TGTGCCAGCAGCCCTCTAGCGGGAGGCAGACGGGGCACAGATACGCAGTATTTT
TRBV28	TRBD1	NA	TRBJ1-2	13	CASRKTGGFGYTF	TGTGCCAGCAGGAAGACAGGGGGATTTGGCTACACCTTC
TRBV6-1	NA	NA	TRBJ2-3	16	CASSVSGQISTDTQYF	TGTGCCAGCAGTGTATCAGGTCAGATTAGCACAGATACGCAGTATTTT
TRBV28	NA	NA	TRBJ2-6	16	CASSLSLNSGANVLTF	TGTGCCAGCAGTTTATCATTAAACTCTGGGGCCAACGTCCTGACTTTC
TRBV19	NA	NA	TRBJ1-4	13	CASSIHRAEKLFF	TGTGCCAGTAGTATACACAGGGCCGAAAAACTGTTTTTT
TRBV2	TRBD2	NA	TRBJ2-7	15	CASSGGGRALEEQYF	TGTGCCAGCAGTGGCGGCGGGAGGGCCCTCGAGGAGCAGTACTTC
TRBV19	NA	once	TRBJ2-5	16	CASSASTGALQETQYF	TGTGCCAGTAGTGCCTCAACAGGTGCCCTGCAAGAGACCCAGTACTTC
TRBV6-5	NA	NA	TRBJ2-5	15	CASSYQHGGRETQYF	TGTGCCAGCAGTTACCAACACGGAGGGCGGGAGACCCAGTACTTC
TRBV27	NA	once	TRBJ2-7	14	CASSFDSPAREQYF	TGTGCCAGCAGTTTTGACAGCCCCGCTAGGGAGCAGTACTTC
TRBV6-6	NA	once	TRBJ2-3	14	CASSRSGSTDTQYF	TGTGCCAGCAGCCGAAGCGGGAGCACAGATACGCAGTATTTT
TRBV11-2	NA	NA	TRBJ2-3	18	CASSFVPDRHGGTDTQYF	TGTGCCAGCAGCTTTGTGCCGGACCGCCACGGGGGCACAGATACGCAGTATTTT
TRBV2	NA	NA	TRBJ2-3	13	CARLPGGTDTQYF	TGTGCCCGGTTGCCGGGAGGCACAGATACGCAGTATTTT
TRBV5-6	NA	NA	TRBJ2-1	13	CASSLEPYNEQFF	TGTGCCAGCAGCCTGGAACCCTACAATGAGCAGTTCTTC
TRBV10-3	NA	NA	TRBJ2-3	14	CAISAVRSTDTQYF	TGTGCCATCAGTGCGGTTAGAAGCACAGATACGCAGTATTTT
TRBV27	NA	NA	TRBJ2-7	16	CASGDLDAGASYEQYF	TGTGCCAGCGGGGACCTCGATGCAGGGGCCTCCTACGAGCAGTACTTC
TRBV7-6	NA	once	TRBJ2-3	14	CASSFRGVADTQYF	TGTGCCAGCAGCTTCAGGGGTGTCGCAGATACGCAGTATTTT
TRBV27	NA	NA	TRBJ2-3	18	CASSLNPMTGASTDTQYF	TGTGCCAGCAGTTTAAACCCAATGACGGGAGCTAGCACAGATACGCAGTATTTT
TRBV4-3	NA	once	TRBJ1-3	16	CASSQVPIISGNTIYF	TGCGCCAGCAGCCAAGTACCAATAATCTCTGGAAACACCATATATTTT
TRBV29-1	NA	once	TRBJ1-1	12	CSVLTENTEAFF	TGCAGCGTACTGACAGAAAACACTGAAGCTTTCTTT
TRBV7-8	NA	NA	TRBJ2-5	14	CASTSGGEQETQYF	TGTGCCAGCACAAGCGGAGGGGAACAAGAGACCCAGTACTTC
TRBV28	TRBD1	NA	TRBJ1-5	19	CASSLSPGQGNRGNQPQHF	TGTGCCAGCAGTTTATCCCCGGGACAGGGGAATAGGGGCAATCAGCCCCAGCATTTT
TRBV7-6	NA	NA	TRBJ1-1	13	CASSLALSTEAFF	TGTGCCAGCAGCTTAGCATTGAGCACTGAAGCTTTCTTT
TRBV27	TRBD1	NA	TRBJ1-4	16	CASSPRGRGINEKLFF	TGTGCCAGCAGTCCTAGGGGCAGGGGGATTAACGAAAAACTGTTTTTT
TRBV5-5	TRBD1	NA	TRBJ2-7	14	CASSRTGARGEQYF	TGTGCCAGCAGCAGGACAGGGGCGCGGGGCGAGCAGTACTTC
TRBV18	TRBD1	NA	TRBJ1-4	16	CASSQGQGAANEKLFF	TGTGCCAGCTCACAGGGACAGGGGGCTGCTAATGAAAAACTGTTTTTT
TRBV13	NA	NA	TRBJ2-3	15	CASSLPRKGTDTQYF	TGTGCCAGCAGCTTACCCCGGAAGGGGACAGATACGCAGTATTTT
TRBV28	TRBD1	NA	TRBJ2-6	18	CASSPRDRGTSGANVLTF	TGTGCCAGCAGTCCCCGGGACAGGGGGACTTCTGGGGCCAACGTCCTGACTTTC
TRBV19	NA	NA	TRBJ2-3	14	CASSWGPYTDTQYF	TGTGCCAGTAGCTGGGGCCCATACACAGATACGCAGTATTTT